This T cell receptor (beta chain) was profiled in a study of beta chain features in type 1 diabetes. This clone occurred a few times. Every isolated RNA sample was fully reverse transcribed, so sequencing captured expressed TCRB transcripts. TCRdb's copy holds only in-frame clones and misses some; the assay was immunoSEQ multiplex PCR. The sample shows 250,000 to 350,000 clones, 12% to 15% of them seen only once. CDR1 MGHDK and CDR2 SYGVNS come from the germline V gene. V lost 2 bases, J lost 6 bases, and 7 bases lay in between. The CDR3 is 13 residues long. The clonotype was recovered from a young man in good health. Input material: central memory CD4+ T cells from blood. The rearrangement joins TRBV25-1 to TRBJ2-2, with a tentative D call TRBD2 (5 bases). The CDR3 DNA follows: TGTGCCAGCAGTGAAGGAGGCCCCGGGGAGCTGTTTTTT. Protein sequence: CASSEGGPGELFF. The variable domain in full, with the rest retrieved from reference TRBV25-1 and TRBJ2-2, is EADIYQTPRYLVIGTGKKITLECSQTMGHDKMYWYQQDPGMELHLIHYSYGVNSTEKGDLSSESTVSRIRTEHFPLTLESARPSHTSQYLCASSEGGPGELFFGEGSRLTVL.